The entry below describes one TCR beta chain. Its antigen remains unknown. The V gene's germline CDR1 is MNHEY and CDR2 SVGAGI. V lost 2 bases and J lost 4, with 14 bases in between. The CDR3 length is 16 residues. This record comes from a study of cytomegalovirus exposure and HLA in healthy donors. The data were produced by immunoSEQ multiplex PCR, yet TCRdb's version contains in-frame clones alone and is incomplete. The data contain 150,000 to 200,000 clones, about 89% of them singletons. The study, taken as a whole, reports: Altogether, some 170 TCR beta chains were recorded as cytomegalovirus-associated. Subsequent analysis showed first-cohort TCR clusters tending to co-occur in some 120 validation repertoires. For cytomegalovirus status, the classifier reportedly gave diagnoses with high specificity and sensitivity.

This TCR derives from a man aged 25 to 45 in good health and CMV-seropositive. The chain couples TRBV6-5 to TRBJ2-2; perhaps D is TRBD1 or TRBD2 (5 bases each). Sequencing input: PBMCs. CDR3 coding DNA: TGTGCCAGCAGTTACGGGGCCGAGGGGCCCACCGGGGAGCTGTTTTTT. This encodes CASSYGAEGPTGELFF.